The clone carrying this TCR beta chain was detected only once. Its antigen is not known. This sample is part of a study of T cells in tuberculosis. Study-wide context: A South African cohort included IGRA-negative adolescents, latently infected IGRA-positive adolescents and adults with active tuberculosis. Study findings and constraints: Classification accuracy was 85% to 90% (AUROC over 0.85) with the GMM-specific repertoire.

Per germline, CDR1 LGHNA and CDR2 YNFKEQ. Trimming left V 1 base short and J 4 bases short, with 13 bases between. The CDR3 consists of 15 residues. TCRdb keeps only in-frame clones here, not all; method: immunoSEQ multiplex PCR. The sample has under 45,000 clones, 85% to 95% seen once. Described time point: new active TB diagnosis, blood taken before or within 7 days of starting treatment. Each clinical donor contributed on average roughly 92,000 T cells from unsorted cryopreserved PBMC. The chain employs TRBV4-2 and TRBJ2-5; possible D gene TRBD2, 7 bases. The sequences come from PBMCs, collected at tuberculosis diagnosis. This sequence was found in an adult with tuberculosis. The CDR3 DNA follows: TGTGCCAGCAGCCAAGGGGAAGGGGGGGGAGAGACCCAGTACTTC. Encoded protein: CASSQGEGGGETQYF.